These 18 T cell receptor beta chains were sequenced from one sample in a study of human T cells and chemical hapten exposure. TCRdb reprocessed the RACE reads via MiXCR and lists one record per CDR3 protein. The sample lists some 400,000 distinct CDR3 sequences; nearly 5% were seen once. Sample time point: patch test 1, 2 weeks after DPC sensitization. Treatment: therapeutic diphenylcyclopropenone sensitization with weekly scalp DPC. This sample comprised whole blood, obtained in connection with sensitization to the hapten diphenylcyclopropenone (DPC). The origin of the receptors is a woman between 50 and 59 years old with alopecia areata. Some clones in this sample may be carry-over from other donors' samples.

The gene calls are TRBV3-1 and TRBJ2-2; D ambiguous. Germline assignment: CDR1 LGHDT and CDR2 YNNKEL (reference sequence). Between the trimmed V and J ends, which lost 8 bases and 3 bases, there was a span of 13 bases. This CDR3 contains 14 residues. CDR3 coding DNA: TGTGCCAGCGCTCTTAAGGGATACACCGGGGAGCTGTTTTTT. Amino acid sequence: CASALKGYTGELFF.

This clonotype was found many times. V is TRBV7-2 and J is TRBJ2-3; 9 bases fit TRBD2. With V trimmed by 5 bases and J by 5 bases, 5 bases remained unmatched. CDR1 SGHTA and CDR2 FQGNSA come from the germline V gene. The CDR3 extends over 14 amino acids. DNA of the CDR3: TGTGCCAGCAGCCCGGGACTAGCTTTAGATACGCAGTATTTT. This sequence encodes CASSPGLALDTQYF.

This clonotype appeared many times. The V gene is TRBV3-1, the J gene TRBJ1-6; D might be TRBD1 (6 bases). The ends were cut back, 4 bases at V and 9 bases at J, with 13 bases in the middle. The CDR3 length is 14 residues. The germline CDR1 and CDR2 sequences are LGHDT and YNNKEL (reference sequence). The CDR3 bases are TGTGCCAGCAGCCTCGTGACAGGATTTTCACCCCTCCACTTT. Amino acids: CASSLVTGFSPLHF.

This clonotype was counted a few times. This chain joins TRBV5-6 and TRBJ2-7; no firm D call. The CDR3 loop spans 13 amino acids. The V gene's germline CDR1 is SGHDT and CDR2 YYEEEE. V dropped 0 bases and J dropped 3 bases, with 7 bases sitting between them. CDR3 bases: TGTGCCAGCAGCTTGGGCAGTTACTACGAGCAGTACTTC. It is translated as CASSLGSYYEQYF.

With respect to this clonotype: Germline is not matched at one junction end, which may reflect a read error. The chain couples TRBV5-1 to TRBJ2-7, with 7 nucleotides matching TRBD1. The CDR3 extends over 15 amino acids. Germline values: CDR1 SGHRS, CDR2 YFSETQ. The CDR3: CASSLGTGSSCEQYF. As DNA, the CDR3 is TGCGCCAGCAGCTTGGGGACAGGCAGCTCCTGCGAGCAGTACTTC.

This clonotype came up many times. V and J are TRBV7-2 and TRBJ2-1, with TRBD2 matching 10 bases. In germline, CDR1 is SGHTA, CDR2 FQGNSA. The V and J ends lost 5 bases and 5 bases, in that order; junction bases with no gene match: 9. The CDR3 length is 16 residues. This CDR3 is CASSRPAGGANNEQFF. CDR3 sequence (DNA): TGTGCCAGCAGCCGCCCAGCGGGAGGGGCTAACAATGAGCAGTTCTTC.

This clonotype was counted ten times or more. CDR3 amino acids: CASSPGRVTSYEQYF. CDR3 bases: TGTGCCAGCTCTCCCGGCAGGGTAACCTCCTACGAGCAGTACTTC. The genes are TRBV18 and TRBJ2-7, with D perhaps TRBD1 (5 bases). V lost 6 bases and J 0 bases, leaving 15 bases between the germline ends. Germline V lookup: CDR1 KGHSH, CDR2 LQKENI. The CDR3 spans 15 residues.

This clonotype was observed a handful of times. V is TRBV30 and J is TRBJ2-1; D not resolved. The CDR3 runs 12 residues. Trimming took 0 bases from V and 6 from J, leaving 6 bases between them. Germline values: CDR1 GTSNPN, CDR2 SVGIG (reference sequence). DNA of the CDR3: TGTGCCTGGAGTGTACTCGGCAATGAGCAGTTCTTC. Amino acid sequence: CAWSVLGNEQFF.

The sample holds many counts of this clonotype. V and J are TRBV20-1 and TRBJ2-7, with a tentative D call TRBD2 (5 bases). The CDR3 is 12 residues long. V lost 6 bases and J lost 2, with 11 bases in between. The germline CDR1 and CDR2 sequences are DFQATT and SNEGSKA (reference sequence). The CDR3, as DNA: TGCAGTGCGACGGGGTCCCCCTACGAGCAGTACTTC. The encoded protein is CSATGSPYEQYF.

This clonotype occurred many times. J is TRBJ2-7 and V is TRBV4-2; D remains unclear. Germline V CDR1 and CDR2: LGHNA, YNFKEQ. There are 13 residues in the CDR3. Trimming shortened V by 3 bases and J by 3 bases, and 9 bases separated the two germline ends. The CDR3 coding sequence is TGTGCCAGCAGCCATCTAGGTAGCTACGAGCAGTACTTC. The encoded protein is CASSHLGSYEQYF.

The J gene is TRBJ2-3, the V gene TRBV20-1, with a weak D call TRBD1 (8 bases). V shed 8 bases and J shed 6 bases, with 15 bases lying between them. CDR3 length equals 12 residues. Germline loops: CDR1 DFQATT, CDR2 SNEGSKA (reference sequence). CDR3 nucleotide sequence: TGCAGTCCGGACAGGGAGGGGGATACGCAGTATTTT. Protein sequence: CSPDREGDTQYF.

This clonotype was found many times. The rearrangement joins TRBV27 to TRBJ2-1; 15 nucleotides align to TRBD2. The germline gives CDR1 MNHEY, CDR2 SMNVEV (reference sequence). This CDR3 is built from 16 residues. The J segment lost 9 bases and the V segment lost 6 bases, leaving 9 bases of the junction unmatched. The CDR3 sequence is CASRPGLAGGKGEQFF. Written as DNA, the CDR3 is TGTGCCAGCAGACCGGGACTAGCGGGAGGAAAGGGTGAGCAGTTCTTC.

The chain links TRBV30 to TRBJ1-1, with TRBD1 as a possible D gene (6 bases). V was shortened by 0 bases and J by 3 bases, with 14 bases between the two germline ends. The CDR3 extends over 15 amino acids. Germline V gene lookup returns CDR1 GTSNPN and CDR2 SVGIG (reference sequence). The CDR3 nucleotides read TGTGCCTGGAGTGTAAGGGACACGTATTACACTGAAGCTTTCTTT. Its translation: CAWSVRDTYYTEAFF.

This clonotype was detected many times. This chain links TRBV6-2 or TRBV6-3 with TRBJ2-1, with no clear D. Germline CDR1 is MNHEY and CDR2 is SVGEGT. Deletions cut 5 bases from V and 9 bases from J, with 11 bases between. The CDR3 runs 12 residues. The chain's CDR3 is CASSHGRGEQFF. The CDR3 DNA reads as TGTGCCAGCAGTCACGGACGAGGTGAGCAGTTCTTC.

This clonotype has ten or more counts. The rearrangement links TRBV9 to TRBJ2-1; TRBD1 agrees at 7 bases. Per germline, CDR1 SGDLS and CDR2 YYNGEE. The V segment lost 6 bases and the J segment 6 bases; nucleotides outside the gene matches: 12. The CDR3 consists of 15 residues. The CDR3 region is CASTPWAGGPNEQFF. CDR3 DNA: TGTGCCAGCACTCCTTGGGCAGGGGGTCCCAATGAGCAGTTCTTC.

The chain links TRBV24-1 to TRBJ1-4, with TRBD1 as a possible D gene (5 bases). The CDR3 is 13 residues long. Germline V CDR1 and CDR2: KGHDR, SFDVKD. Trimming removed 4 bases at V and 8 bases at J, with 10 bases between. The CDR3 loop is CATSDGTSEKLFF. Here the CDR3 DNA reads TGTGCCACCAGTGACGGGACGTCCGAAAAACTGTTTTTT.

In its sample, this clonotype was seen many times. The chain employs TRBV11-2 and TRBJ1-1, with a possible D match to TRBD1 (5 bases). CDR3 length: 13 amino acids. The germline gives CDR1 SGHAT, CDR2 FQNNGV. V gave up 1 base and J gave up 8 bases, with 11 bases separating them. The CDR3 sequence is CASSLGGAREAFF. DNA for the CDR3: TGTGCCAGCAGCTTAGGAGGGGCCAGAGAAGCTTTCTTT.

This clonotype was seen repeatedly, ten times or more. The chain is built from TRBV10-2 and TRBJ1-1, with a possible D match to TRBD1 (5 bases). Trimming pared 8 bases from V and 4 bases from J, leaving 11 bases between. CDR1 is WSHSY and CDR2 is SAAADI in the germline V gene. CDR3 length: 12 amino acids. The CDR3 sequence: CASRAGRTEAFF. The DNA for the CDR3 is TGCGCCAGCCGGGCAGGGCGCACTGAAGCTTTCTTT.